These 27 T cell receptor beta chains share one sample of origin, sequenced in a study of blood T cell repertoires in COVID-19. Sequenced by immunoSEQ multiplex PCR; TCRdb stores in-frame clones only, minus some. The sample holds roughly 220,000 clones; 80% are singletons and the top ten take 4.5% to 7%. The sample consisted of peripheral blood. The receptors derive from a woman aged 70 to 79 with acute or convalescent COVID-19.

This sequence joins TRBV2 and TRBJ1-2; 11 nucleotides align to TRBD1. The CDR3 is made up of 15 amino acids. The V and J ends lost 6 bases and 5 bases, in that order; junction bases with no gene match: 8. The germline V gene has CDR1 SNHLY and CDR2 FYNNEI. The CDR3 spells CASRPGQGARYGYTF. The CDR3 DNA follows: TGTGCCAGCAGGCCTGGACAGGGGGCGAGGTATGGCTACACCTTC.

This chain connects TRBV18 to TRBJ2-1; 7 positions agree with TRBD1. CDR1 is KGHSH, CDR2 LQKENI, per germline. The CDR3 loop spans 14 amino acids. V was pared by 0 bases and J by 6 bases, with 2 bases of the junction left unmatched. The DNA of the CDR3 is TGTGCCAGCTCACCACCCCCAGGGGGCAATGAGCAGTTCTTC. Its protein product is CASSPPPGGNEQFF.

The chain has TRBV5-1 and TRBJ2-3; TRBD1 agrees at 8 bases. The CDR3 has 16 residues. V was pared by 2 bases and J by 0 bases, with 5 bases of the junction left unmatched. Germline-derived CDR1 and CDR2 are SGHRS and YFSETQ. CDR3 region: CASSFLGQGSTDTQYF. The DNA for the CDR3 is TGCGCCAGCAGCTTCCTTGGACAGGGTAGCACAGATACGCAGTATTTT.

The CDR3 sequence is CASSIRTGGTNEKLFF. The CDR3 DNA reads TGTGCCAGTAGTATCCGGACAGGGGGCACTAATGAAAAACTGTTTTTT. V and J are TRBV19 and TRBJ1-4; 11 nucleotides agree with TRBD1. The germline gives CDR1 LNHDA, CDR2 SQIVND (reference sequence). V lost 3 bases, J lost 2 bases, and 2 bases stayed unmatched. This CDR3 is 16 amino acids long. Full variable domain (missing parts from reference TRBV19 and TRBJ1-4): DGGITQSPKYLFRKEGQNVTLSCEQNLNHDAMYWYRQDPGQGLRLIYYSQIVNDFQKGDIAEGYSVSREKKESFPLTVTSAQKNPTAFYLCASSIRTGGTNEKLFFGSGTQLSVL.

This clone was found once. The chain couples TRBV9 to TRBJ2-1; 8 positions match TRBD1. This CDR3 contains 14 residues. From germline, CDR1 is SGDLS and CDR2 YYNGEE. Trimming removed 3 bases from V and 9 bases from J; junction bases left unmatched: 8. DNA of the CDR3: TGTGCCAGCAGCGCCGGGACAGGAAATAGTGAGCAGTTCTTC. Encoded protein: CASSAGTGNSEQFF.

Written as DNA, the CDR3 is TGTGCCAGCAGCGCCCAGACACGTTACGGGGTTGAGCAGTTCTTC. Translation gives CASSAQTRYGVEQFF. V gene TRBV3-1 (or the pseudogene TRBV3-2) combines with J gene TRBJ2-1, with D tentatively TRBD2 (5 bases). CDR3 length: 15 amino acids. Trimming stripped 5 bases from V and 9 bases from J, with 20 bases between. CDR1 and CDR2 (germline): LGHDT, YNNKEL (reference sequence).

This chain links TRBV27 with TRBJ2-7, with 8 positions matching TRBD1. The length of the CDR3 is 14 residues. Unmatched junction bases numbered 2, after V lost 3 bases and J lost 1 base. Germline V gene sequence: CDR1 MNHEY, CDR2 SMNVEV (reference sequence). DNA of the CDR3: TGTGCCAGCAGTTTCGACAGGGGATCCTACGAGCAGTACTTC. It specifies CASSFDRGSYEQYF.

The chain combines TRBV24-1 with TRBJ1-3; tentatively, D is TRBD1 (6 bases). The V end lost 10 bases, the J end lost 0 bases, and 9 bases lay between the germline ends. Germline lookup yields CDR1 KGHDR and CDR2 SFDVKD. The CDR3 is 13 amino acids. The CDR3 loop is CATGDISGNTIYF. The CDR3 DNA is TGTGCCACTGGGGACATCTCTGGAAACACCATATATTTT.

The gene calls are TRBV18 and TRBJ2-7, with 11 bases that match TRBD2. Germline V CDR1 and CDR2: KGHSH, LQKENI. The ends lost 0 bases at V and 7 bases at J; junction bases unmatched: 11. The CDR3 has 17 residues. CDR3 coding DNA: TGTGCCAGCTCACCACCGACTAGCGGGACCCGAGGTGGTGAGCAGTACTTC. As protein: CASSPPTSGTRGGEQYF.

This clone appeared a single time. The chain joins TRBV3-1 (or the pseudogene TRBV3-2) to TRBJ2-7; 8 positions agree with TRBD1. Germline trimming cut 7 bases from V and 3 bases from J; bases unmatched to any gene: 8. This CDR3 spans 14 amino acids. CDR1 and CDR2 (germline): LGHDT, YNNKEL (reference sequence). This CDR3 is CASTSGTGLYEQYF. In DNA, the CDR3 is TGTGCCAGCACTTCCGGGACAGGACTCTACGAGCAGTACTTC.

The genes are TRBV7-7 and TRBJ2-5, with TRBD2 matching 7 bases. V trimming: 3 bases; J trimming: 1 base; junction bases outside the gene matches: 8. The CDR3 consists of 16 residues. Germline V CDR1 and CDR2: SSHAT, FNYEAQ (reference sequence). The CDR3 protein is CASSLRLAGTQETQYF. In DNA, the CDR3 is TGTGCCAGCAGCTTGAGACTAGCAGGGACCCAAGAGACCCAGTACTTC.

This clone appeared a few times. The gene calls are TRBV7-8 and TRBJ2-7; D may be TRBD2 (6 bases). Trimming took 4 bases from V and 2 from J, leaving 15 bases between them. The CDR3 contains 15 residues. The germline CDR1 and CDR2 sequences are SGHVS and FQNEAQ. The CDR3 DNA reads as TGTGCCAGCAGCTCCCCGACTAGGGGTACCTACGAGCAGTACTTC. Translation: CASSSPTRGTYEQYF. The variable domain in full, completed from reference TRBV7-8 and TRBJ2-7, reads GAGVSQSPRYKVAKRGQDVALRCDPISGHVSLFWYQQALGQGPEFLTYFQNEAQLDKSGLPSDRFFAERPEGSVSTLKIQRTQQEDSAVYLCASSSPTRGTYEQYFGPGTRLTVT.

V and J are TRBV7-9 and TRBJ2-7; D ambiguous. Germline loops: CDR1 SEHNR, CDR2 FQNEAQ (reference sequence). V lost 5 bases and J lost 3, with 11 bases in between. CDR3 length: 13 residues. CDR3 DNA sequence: TGTGCCAGCAGCCACCTTATGAGCTACGAGCAGTACTTC. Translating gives CASSHLMSYEQYF.

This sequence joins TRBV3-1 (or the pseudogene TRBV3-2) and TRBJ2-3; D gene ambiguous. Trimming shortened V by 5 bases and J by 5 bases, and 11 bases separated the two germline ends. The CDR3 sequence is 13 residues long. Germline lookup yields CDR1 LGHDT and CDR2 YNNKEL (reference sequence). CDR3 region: CASSALVGDTQYF. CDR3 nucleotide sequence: TGTGCCAGCAGCGCCCTTGTCGGAGATACGCAGTATTTT.

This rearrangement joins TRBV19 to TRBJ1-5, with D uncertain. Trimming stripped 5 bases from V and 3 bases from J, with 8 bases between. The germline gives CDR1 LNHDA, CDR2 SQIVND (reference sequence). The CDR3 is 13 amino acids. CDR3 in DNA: TGTGCCAGTAGTCGTCAGAACAATCAGCCCCAGCATTTT. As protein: CASSRQNNQPQHF.

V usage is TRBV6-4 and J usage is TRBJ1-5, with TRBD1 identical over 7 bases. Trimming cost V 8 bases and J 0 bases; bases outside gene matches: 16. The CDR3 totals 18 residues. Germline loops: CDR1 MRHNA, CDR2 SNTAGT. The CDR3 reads CASGKYRDSNYSNQPQHF. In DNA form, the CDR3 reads TGTGCCAGCGGTAAATACCGGGACAGCAACTATAGCAATCAGCCCCAGCATTTT.

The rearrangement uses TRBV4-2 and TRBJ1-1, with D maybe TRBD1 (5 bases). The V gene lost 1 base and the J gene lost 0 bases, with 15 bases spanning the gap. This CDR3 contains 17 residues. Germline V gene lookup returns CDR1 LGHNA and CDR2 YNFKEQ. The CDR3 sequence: CASSQAPGLTMNTEAFF. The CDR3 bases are TGTGCCAGCAGCCAAGCCCCGGGACTGACCATGAACACTGAAGCTTTCTTT.

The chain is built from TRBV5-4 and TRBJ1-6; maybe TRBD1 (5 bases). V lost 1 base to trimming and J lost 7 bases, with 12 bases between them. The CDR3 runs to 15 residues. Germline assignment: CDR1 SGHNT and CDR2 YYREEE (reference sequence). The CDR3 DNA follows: TGTGCCAGCAGCTTGCGTGGGGGAGGCAATTCACCCCTCCACTTT. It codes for CASSLRGGGNSPLHF. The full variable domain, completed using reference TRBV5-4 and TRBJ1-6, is ETGVTQSPTHLIKTRGQQVTLRCSSQSGHNTVSWYQQALGQGPQFIFQYYREEENGRGNFPPRFSGLQFPNYSSELNVNALELDDSALYLCASSLRGGGNSPLHFGNGTRLTVT.

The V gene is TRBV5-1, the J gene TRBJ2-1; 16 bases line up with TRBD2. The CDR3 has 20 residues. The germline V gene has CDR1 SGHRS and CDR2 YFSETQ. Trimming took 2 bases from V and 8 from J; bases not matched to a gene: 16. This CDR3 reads CASSLGGLAGGPSFWDEQFF. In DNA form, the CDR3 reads TGCGCCAGCAGCTTAGGGGGACTAGCGGGAGGGCCGTCTTTTTGGGATGAGCAGTTCTTC.

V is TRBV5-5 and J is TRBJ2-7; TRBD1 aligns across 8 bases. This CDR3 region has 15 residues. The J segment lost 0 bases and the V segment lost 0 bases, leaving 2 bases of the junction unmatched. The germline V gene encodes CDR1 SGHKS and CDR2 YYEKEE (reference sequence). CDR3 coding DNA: TGTGCCAGCAGCTTGGGGACAGGGAGCTCCTACGAGCAGTACTTC. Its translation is CASSLGTGSSYEQYF.

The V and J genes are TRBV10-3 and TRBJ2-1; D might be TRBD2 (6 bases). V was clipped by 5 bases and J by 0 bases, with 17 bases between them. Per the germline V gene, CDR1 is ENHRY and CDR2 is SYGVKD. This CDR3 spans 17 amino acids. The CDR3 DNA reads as TGTGCCATCAGTTCGAGGGCTAGCGAGAGCTCCTACAATGAGCAGTTCTTC. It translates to CAISSRASESSYNEQFF.

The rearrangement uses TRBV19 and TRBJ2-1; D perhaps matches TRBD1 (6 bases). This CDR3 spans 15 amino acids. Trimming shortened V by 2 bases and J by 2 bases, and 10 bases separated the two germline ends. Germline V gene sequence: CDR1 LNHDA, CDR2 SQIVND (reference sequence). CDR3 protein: CASSIYGTPYNEQFF. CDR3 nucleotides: TGTGCCAGTAGTATATACGGGACACCCTACAATGAGCAGTTCTTC. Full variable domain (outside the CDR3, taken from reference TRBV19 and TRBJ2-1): DGGITQSPKYLFRKEGQNVTLSCEQNLNHDAMYWYRQDPGQGLRLIYYSQIVNDFQKGDIAEGYSVSREKKESFPLTVTSAQKNPTAFYLCASSIYGTPYNEQFFGPGTRLTVL.

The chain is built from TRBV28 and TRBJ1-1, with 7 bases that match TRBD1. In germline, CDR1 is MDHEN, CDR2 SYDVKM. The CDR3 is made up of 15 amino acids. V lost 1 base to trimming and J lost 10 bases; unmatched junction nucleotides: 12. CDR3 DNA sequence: TGTGCCAGCAGTTTATTTGCGACAGGGTACGGGGGAGCTTTCTTT. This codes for CASSLFATGYGGAFF.

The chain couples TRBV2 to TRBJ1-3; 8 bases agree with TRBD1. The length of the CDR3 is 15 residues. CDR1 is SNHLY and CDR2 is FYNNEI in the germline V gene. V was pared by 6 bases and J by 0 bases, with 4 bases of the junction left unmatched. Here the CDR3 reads CASSQDRVSGNTIYF. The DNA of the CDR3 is TGTGCCAGCAGCCAGGACAGGGTCTCTGGAAACACCATATATTTT.

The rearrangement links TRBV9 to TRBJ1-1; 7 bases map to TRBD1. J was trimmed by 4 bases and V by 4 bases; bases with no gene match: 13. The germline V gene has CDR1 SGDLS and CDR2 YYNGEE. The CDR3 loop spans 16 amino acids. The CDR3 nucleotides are TGTGCCAGCAGCCCTCTGGGGACAGCCCCCGGCACTGAAGCTTTCTTT. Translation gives CASSPLGTAPGTEAFF. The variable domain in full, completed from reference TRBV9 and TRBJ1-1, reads DSGVTQTPKHLITATGQRVTLRCSPRSGDLSVYWYQQSLDQGLQFLIQYYNGEERAKGNILERFSAQQFPDLHSELNLSSLELGDSALYFCASSPLGTAPGTEAFFGQGTRLTVV.

CDR3 protein: CASSLGLNTPYEQYF. CDR3 nucleotides: TGCGCCAGCAGCTTGGGTCTGAATACTCCCTACGAGCAGTACTTC. This chain joins TRBV5-1 and TRBJ2-7; D uncertain. Germline V CDR1 and CDR2: SGHRS, YFSETQ. The length of the CDR3 is 15 residues. V lost 0 bases, J lost 2 bases, and 12 bases lay in between.

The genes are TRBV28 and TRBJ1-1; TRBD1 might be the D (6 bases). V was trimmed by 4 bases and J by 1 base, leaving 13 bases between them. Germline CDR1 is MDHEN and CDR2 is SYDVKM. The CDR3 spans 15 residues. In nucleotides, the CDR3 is TGTGCCAGCAGTTCACAGGGCTGGGGGAACACTGAAGCTTTCTTT. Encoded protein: CASSSQGWGNTEAFF.